A selection of T cell receptor beta chains follows, all from one sample in a study of CD8 T cells in ankylosing spondylitis. Via MiXCR, TCRdb re-called the 5' RACE reads, giving one row per CDR3 protein. The top ten hold around 19% of the sample, which has under 950,000 distinct CDR3 sequences, roughly 19% seen once. Sequences were obtained from blood, either unsorted or a sorted T cell fraction (not recorded which). These receptors were taken from a male donor with ankylosing spondylitis. Each CDR3 is given with its conserved first and last residue. The order of the fields is J gene, V gene, CDR3 protein.

j_gene: TRBJ1-1; v_gene: TRBV14; CDR3aa: CASSQDPRGEAFF
j_gene: TRBJ2-3; v_gene: TRBV28; CDR3aa: CASSLPLDTQYF
j_gene: TRBJ1-2; v_gene: TRBV6-1; CDR3aa: CASKPLLTDNYGYTF
j_gene: TRBJ2-5; v_gene: TRBV5-1; CDR3aa: CASSLERTGGQETQYF
j_gene: TRBJ2-7; v_gene: TRBV30; CDR3aa: CAWRGTAYEQYF
j_gene: TRBJ2-1; v_gene: TRBV6-5; CDR3aa: CASSSSGSVDEQFF
j_gene: TRBJ2-1; v_gene: TRBV6-2/TRBV6-3; CDR3aa: CASRRQGAGGNEQFF
j_gene: TRBJ1-2; v_gene: TRBV12-3/TRBV12-4; CDR3aa: CASSSPAGAGGNGYTF
j_gene: TRBJ2-1; v_gene: TRBV9; CDR3aa: CASSVEGLRNEQFF
j_gene: TRBJ2-3; v_gene: TRBV5-1; CDR3aa: CASSLASAGSTDTHF
j_gene: TRBJ1-3; v_gene: TRBV7-2; CDR3aa: CASSRGGTIYF
j_gene: TRBJ2-7; v_gene: TRBV6-1; CDR3aa: CASSEPGQGAEQYF
j_gene: TRBJ1-2; v_gene: TRBV4-3; CDR3aa: CASSQGLVQGDYGYTF
j_gene: TRBJ2-4; v_gene: TRBV7-6; CDR3aa: CASSLGGGGQNIQYF
j_gene: TRBJ2-1; v_gene: TRBV4-1; CDR3aa: CASSQVLGNGYNEQFF
j_gene: TRBJ2-2; v_gene: TRBV5-6; CDR3aa: CASSISSTGELFF
j_gene: TRBJ2-3; v_gene: TRBV4-1; CDR3aa: CASRPTSGRAGISTDTQYF
j_gene: TRBJ2-7; v_gene: TRBV5-1; CDR3aa: CASSSFTALEGEQYF
j_gene: TRBJ2-1; v_gene: TRBV5-1; CDR3aa: CASSVGLGYNEQFF
j_gene: TRBJ2-1; v_gene: TRBV12-3/TRBV12-4; CDR3aa: CASKIWDRDYNEQFF
j_gene: TRBJ2-3; v_gene: TRBV12-5; CDR3aa: CASGLGQGGTDTQYF
j_gene: TRBJ2-2; v_gene: TRBV5-1; CDR3aa: CASSLGQWETGELFF
j_gene: TRBJ1-1; v_gene: TRBV20-1; CDR3aa: CSARQGTGGPNTEAFF
j_gene: TRBJ2-7; v_gene: TRBV19; CDR3aa: CASAWGDSSYEQYF
j_gene: TRBJ2-5; v_gene: TRBV12-3/TRBV12-4; CDR3aa: CASSTGLGSVQETQYF
j_gene: TRBJ2-1; v_gene: TRBV28; CDR3aa: CASSLRDYSYNEQFF
j_gene: TRBJ2-7; v_gene: TRBV28; CDR3aa: CASSPERAEQYF
j_gene: TRBJ2-2; v_gene: TRBV11-2; CDR3aa: CASSFRGTASGGPDTGELFF
j_gene: TRBJ2-7; v_gene: TRBV20-1; CDR3aa: CSASDGLAGGYEQYF
j_gene: TRBJ2-1; v_gene: TRBV20-1; CDR3aa: CSAIGGLDEQFF
j_gene: TRBJ2-3; v_gene: TRBV3-1; CDR3aa: CASSQDRRTRTDTQYF
j_gene: TRBJ1-4; v_gene: TRBV5-1; CDR3aa: CASSLEQNRGEKLFF
j_gene: TRBJ2-7; v_gene: TRBV6-1; CDR3aa: CASSPSRDSYEQYF
j_gene: TRBJ2-7; v_gene: TRBV12-3/TRBV12-4; CDR3aa: CASSRQVEQYF
j_gene: TRBJ2-1; v_gene: TRBV6-2/TRBV6-3; CDR3aa: CASSSPRASGNNEQFF
j_gene: TRBJ1-1; v_gene: TRBV7-9; CDR3aa: CASSTGQGEAFF
j_gene: TRBJ2-3; v_gene: TRBV28; CDR3aa: CASSRAGGRTDTQYF
j_gene: TRBJ2-5; v_gene: TRBV27; CDR3aa: CASSSPGGVAQETQYF
j_gene: TRBJ2-7; v_gene: TRBV7-2; CDR3aa: CASRPRPGVAYEQYF
j_gene: TRBJ2-1; v_gene: TRBV7-9; CDR3aa: CASSLAFRNNEQFF
j_gene: TRBJ2-1; v_gene: TRBV15; CDR3aa: CATSRSTSVGSFYNEQFF
j_gene: TRBJ1-1; v_gene: TRBV12-3/TRBV12-4; CDR3aa: CASSRQGDTEAFF
j_gene: TRBJ2-1; v_gene: TRBV6-1; CDR3aa: CASRPPTSGTNEQFF
j_gene: TRBJ1-2; v_gene: TRBV3-1; CDR3aa: CASSQPDVVVGLAF
j_gene: TRBJ2-5; v_gene: TRBV5-1; CDR3aa: CASSGRTGGGETQYF
j_gene: TRBJ1-2; v_gene: TRBV11-2; CDR3aa: CASTPSGRGYGYTF
j_gene: TRBJ1-5; v_gene: TRBV20-1; CDR3aa: CSAVPGTGGIPSNQPQHF
j_gene: TRBJ2-7; v_gene: TRBV29-1; CDR3aa: CSVTPRTGAYEQYF
j_gene: TRBJ2-1; v_gene: TRBV29-1; CDR3aa: CSVGKAGSSYNEQFF
j_gene: TRBJ2-1; v_gene: TRBV15; CDR3aa: CATSRAPSGGGYNEQFF
j_gene: TRBJ2-3; v_gene: TRBV20-1; CDR3aa: CSAPNTGRDTQYF